These T cell receptor beta chains were read from a single sample in a study of T cells in Graves' hyperthyroidism and ophthalmopathy. TCRdb used MiXCR to reprocess the multiplex PCR reads, holding one entry per CDR3 protein. The sample lists hundreds of thousands of distinct CDR3 sequences, approximately 15% occurring once. What was sequenced was blood. These receptors were obtained from a young man with Graves' ophthalmopathy. CDR3s include the opening cysteine and the closing phenylalanine or tryptophan. The order of the fields is V gene, clone size, J gene, D gene, CDR3 DNA, CDR3 protein. The D gene is left open where the match is weak. Part of the rows lack a size; the others show once, few, many or a class for expanded clones.

V: TRBV6-1; size: many; J: TRBJ2-1; D: TRBD2; DNA: TGTGCCAGCAGTGTAACTAGCGGTTACAATGAGCAGTTCTTC; CDR3: CASSVTSGYNEQFF
V: TRBV11-3; size: -; J: TRBJ1-1; D: TRBD1; DNA: TGTGCCAGCAGCCGGGGACAGTCAGAAGCTTTCTTT; CDR3: CASSRGQSEAFF
V: TRBV2; size: many; J: TRBJ1-3; D: -; DNA: TGTGCCAGCAGTACAGGGACTGCTGGAAACACCATATATTTT; CDR3: CASSTGTAGNTIYF
V: TRBV5-1; size: many; J: TRBJ2-7; D: TRBD2; DNA: TGCGCCAGCAGCTTGGTGACTAGCGGTACCTACGAGCAGTACTTC; CDR3: CASSLVTSGTYEQYF
V: TRBV11-2; size: -; J: TRBJ2-3; D: TRBD2; DNA: TGTGCCAGCAGTTCCCCGGGACTAGCGGGAGGCACAGATACGCAGTATTTT; CDR3: CASSSPGLAGGTDTQYF
V: TRBV12-3/TRBV12-4; size: -; J: TRBJ2-1; D: TRBD2; DNA: TGTGCCAGCAGGAATAGCGGGGGGTTGCATGAGCAGTTCTTC; CDR3: CASRNSGGLHEQFF
V: TRBV6-1; size: -; J: TRBJ1-2; D: -; DNA: TGTGCCAGCAGTAGGCCAGAGAACTATGGCTACACCTTC; CDR3: CASSRPENYGYTF
V: TRBV12-3/TRBV12-4; size: many; J: TRBJ2-3; D: -; DNA: TGTGCCAGCCACAGGAGCACTAGCACAGATACGCAGTATTTT; CDR3: CASHRSTSTDTQYF
V: TRBV2; size: many; J: TRBJ1-4; D: -; DNA: TGTGCCAGCACAGGAGGTGTTGAGAGATTAAAACTGTTTTTT; CDR3: CASTGGVERLKLFF
V: TRBV11-3; size: many; J: TRBJ2-1; D: -; DNA: TGTGCCAGCAGCTTCTTCCAGGGCTATGAGCAGTTCTTC; CDR3: CASSFFQGYEQFF
V: TRBV7-9; size: -; J: TRBJ2-7; D: TRBD1; DNA: TGTGCCAGCAGCTCTGGGACAGGGATTCATCACGAGCAGTACTTC; CDR3: CASSSGTGIHHEQYF
V: TRBV4-1; size: few; J: TRBJ2-7; D: TRBD1; DNA: TGCGCCAGCAGCCACAGGGACAGCGCCTCCTACGAGCAGTACTTC; CDR3: CASSHRDSASYEQYF
V: TRBV2; size: -; J: TRBJ2-7; D: TRBD2; DNA: TGTGCCAGCTCACGGGGACTAGCGGGGATGCCCAGCTACGAGCAGTACTTC; CDR3: CASSRGLAGMPSYEQYF
V: TRBV11-2; size: many; J: TRBJ2-1; D: -; DNA: TGTGCCAGCAGCACCAGGGGGAGCGGGGGAGACAATGAGCAGTTCTTC; CDR3: CASSTRGSGGDNEQFF
V: TRBV2; size: many; J: TRBJ2-1; D: TRBD1; DNA: TGTGCCAGCAGAAAGGACAGGGGGTCGTACAATGAGCAGTTCTTC; CDR3: CASRKDRGSYNEQFF
V: TRBV10-3; size: many; J: TRBJ2-1; D: TRBD2; DNA: TGTGCCATCAGTGCCTCGGCCGGGACTAGCGGGAGTGTTGGGTTCTACAATGAGCAGTTCTTC; CDR3: CAISASAGTSGSVGFYNEQFF
V: TRBV4-2; size: -; J: TRBJ1-6; D: TRBD1; DNA: TGTGCCAGCAGCCAAGACTCGACAGGGGGTTCCTATAATTCACCCCTCCACTTT; CDR3: CASSQDSTGGSYNSPLHF
V: TRBV10-1; size: few; J: TRBJ2-3; D: -; DNA: TGCGCCAGCAATCTACCGGGAACAGATACGCAGTATTTT; CDR3: CASNLPGTDTQYF
V: TRBV20-1; size: few; J: TRBJ1-6; D: TRBD1; DNA: TGCAGTGCTAGCCGGGACAGGAGCTCCTATAATTCACCCCTCCACTTT; CDR3: CSASRDRSSYNSPLHF
V: TRBV9; size: few; J: TRBJ2-1; D: -; DNA: TGTGCCAGCAGCGTAGATTCCGGGAATGAGCAGTTCTTC; CDR3: CASSVDSGNEQFF
V: TRBV5-1; size: many; J: TRBJ2-1; D: -; DNA: TGCGCCAGCAGCTTGGGCGCCGATGAGCAGTTCTTC; CDR3: CASSLGADEQFF
V: TRBV12-3/TRBV12-4; size: many; J: TRBJ2-7; D: -; DNA: TGTGCCAGCAGTCCCTTGGTCGAGCAGTACTTC; CDR3: CASSPLVEQYF
V: TRBV12-3/TRBV12-4; size: many; J: TRBJ2-2; D: TRBD2; DNA: TGTGCCAGCAGGACCGGGGGGGGGAACACCGGGGAGCTGTTTTTT; CDR3: CASRTGGGNTGELFF
V: TRBV4-2; size: -; J: TRBJ2-1; D: TRBD1; DNA: TGTGCCAGCAGCCAAGATAGAGGGGGCTATGAGCAGTTCTTC; CDR3: CASSQDRGGYEQFF
V: TRBV6-1; size: many; J: TRBJ1-1; D: -; DNA: TGTGCCAGCTGGTCCTTCGGGGGTAAGACCAACACTGAAGCTTTCTTT; CDR3: CASWSFGGKTNTEAFF
V: TRBV29-1; size: few; J: TRBJ2-3; D: TRBD2; DNA: TGCAGCGTTGACCCGGGAGGTATAACAGATACGCAGTATTTT; CDR3: CSVDPGGITDTQYF
V: TRBV6-1; size: -; J: TRBJ1-2; D: -; DNA: TGTGCCAGCAGTGAAGGGACAGCTCGGGGTTGGGGCTACACCTTC; CDR3: CASSEGTARGWGYTF
V: TRBV20-1; size: -; J: TRBJ1-1; D: -; DNA: TGCAGTGCAGAACTGAACACTGAAGCTTTCTTT; CDR3: CSAELNTEAFF
V: TRBV11-2; size: -; J: TRBJ2-5; D: TRBD2; DNA: TGTGCCAGCAGCATAGGACTAGCGGGGGTACAAGAGACCCAGTACTTC; CDR3: CASSIGLAGVQETQYF
V: TRBV25-1; size: -; J: TRBJ2-2; D: -; DNA: TGTGCCAGCAGTGCCCGACAACCGGGACTTGGGGAGCTGTTTTTT; CDR3: CASSARQPGLGELFF
V: TRBV20-1; size: many; J: TRBJ2-7; D: TRBD1; DNA: TGCAGTGCCTTTAGGTATCGGACAGGGGACTCCTACGAGCAGTACTTC; CDR3: CSAFRYRTGDSYEQYF
V: TRBV27; size: -; J: TRBJ1-4; D: -; DNA: TGTGCCAGCAGTTTAATTGGGTATGAAAAACTGTTTTTT; CDR3: CASSLIGYEKLFF
V: TRBV20-1; size: many; J: TRBJ2-5; D: -; DNA: TGCAGTGCTCCTAAGGTCGGCCATGAACAAGAGACCCAGTACTTC; CDR3: CSAPKVGHEQETQYF
V: TRBV7-8; size: many; J: TRBJ1-4; D: -; DNA: TGTGCCAGCACCACCCGGGGGGGTGAAAAACTGTTTTTT; CDR3: CASTTRGGEKLFF
V: TRBV9; size: many; J: TRBJ2-5; D: -; DNA: TGTGCCAGCAGCTCGTGGCCCAAAGAGACCCAGTACTTC; CDR3: CASSSWPKETQYF
V: TRBV6-5; size: few; J: TRBJ2-3; D: TRBD1; DNA: TGTGCCAGCAGTTATGGGACAGGAGCTAGCACAGATACGCAGTATTTT; CDR3: CASSYGTGASTDTQYF
V: TRBV3-1; size: many; J: TRBJ2-3; D: -; DNA: TGTGCCAGCAGCACAACGGACGAATTAGGAGATACGCAGTATTTT; CDR3: CASSTTDELGDTQYF
V: TRBV10-1; size: many; J: TRBJ2-1; D: TRBD2; DNA: TGCGCCAGCAGTGGAGGGAGGGGCTCCTACAATGAGCAGTTCTTC; CDR3: CASSGGRGSYNEQFF
V: TRBV7-2; size: many; J: TRBJ2-7; D: -; DNA: TGTGCCAGCAGCTTATATCAGCTCGACGAGCAGTACTTC; CDR3: CASSLYQLDEQYF
V: TRBV27; size: many; J: TRBJ2-5; D: TRBD1; DNA: TGTGCCAGCAGTTTATTAACCCGACAGGGTCAAGAGACCCAGTACTTC; CDR3: CASSLLTRQGQETQYF
V: TRBV18; size: many; J: TRBJ2-7; D: TRBD2; DNA: TGTGCCAGCTCAAAAACTAGCGGACCCTCCTACGAGCAGTACTTC; CDR3: CASSKTSGPSYEQYF
V: TRBV6-5; size: many; J: TRBJ1-2; D: -; DNA: TGTGCCAGCAGTTACTCGAGTACAGGGCGCGGGGCTGGCTACACCTTC; CDR3: CASSYSSTGRGAGYTF
V: TRBV7-8; size: few; J: TRBJ1-6; D: -; DNA: TGTGCCAGCAGCTTCAGGGCTAGCTCCTATAATTCACCCCTCCACTTT; CDR3: CASSFRASSYNSPLHF
V: TRBV27; size: many; J: TRBJ1-1; D: -; DNA: TGTGCCAGCAGTGGACACTCGGGGAGCACTGAAGCTTTCTTT; CDR3: CASSGHSGSTEAFF
V: TRBV9; size: few; J: TRBJ1-1; D: -; DNA: TGTGCCAGCAGCCCGGGGGGCACTCCTGAAGCTTTCTTT; CDR3: CASSPGGTPEAFF
V: TRBV7-3; size: many; J: TRBJ2-1; D: -; DNA: TGTGCCAGCAGCTTAAAAGCTCTCTCCTACAATGAGCAGTTCTTC; CDR3: CASSLKALSYNEQFF